One T cell receptor beta chain is described in this entry. This entry comes from a study of T cell responses to AZD1222 COVID-19 vaccine. Profiling relied on immunoSEQ multiplex PCR, and the TCRdb table lists in-frame clones only, not all of them. Seen here are roughly 180,000 clones, 90% to 95% observed once, and the top ten hold 1.3%. V was pared by 1 base and J by 2 bases, with 11 bases between. The CDR3 sequence is 15 residues long. Looked up from germline, CDR1 is SGHKS and CDR2 is YYEKEE (reference sequence). The source was peripheral blood, collected 28 days after the second AZD1222 dose. The TCR sequence derives from an adult who received the AZD1222 COVID-19 vaccine. The rearrangement joins TRBV5-5 to TRBJ2-3, with D uncertain. CDR3 nucleotides: TGTGCCAGCAGCTTGCTACTATCGTCCACAGATACGCAGTATTTT. As protein: CASSLLLSSTDTQYF.